This is a list of T cell receptor beta chains from one sample in a study of OX40 agonist ivuxolimab in advanced cancers. Produced via immunoSEQ multiplex PCR; TCRdb's table is partial and in-frame only. The sample consists of approximately 47,000 clones, roughly 90% of them appearing once. The material was CD4+ or CD8+ T cells sorted from blood, obtained in a trial of the OX40 agonist ivuxolimab. These receptors all come from an adult with an advanced solid tumor such as melanoma, head and neck, liver or kidney cancer. CDR3s include the opening cysteine and the closing phenylalanine or tryptophan. Fields, in order: D gene, clone size, J gene, V gene, CDR3 protein, CDR3 DNA. D genes are given only for firm matches. Clone size is shown for a subset of rows, as once, few, many or a class of expanded clone.

D gene: NA
clone size: NA
J gene: TRBJ2-1
V gene: TRBV18
CDR3 protein: CASSPPVDLREQFF
CDR3 DNA: TGTGCCAGCTCACCTCCCGTAGATCTCCGTGAGCAGTTCTTC

D gene: NA
clone size: NA
J gene: TRBJ1-4
V gene: TRBV11-2
CDR3 protein: CASSFSAISEKLFF
CDR3 DNA: TGTGCCAGCAGCTTTTCCGCGATATCAGAAAAACTGTTTTTT

D gene: NA
clone size: NA
J gene: TRBJ2-3
V gene: TRBV9
CDR3 protein: CASSVAPGGDTQYF
CDR3 DNA: TGTGCCAGCAGCGTAGCCCCAGGGGGGGATACGCAGTATTTT

D gene: NA
clone size: few
J gene: TRBJ2-1
V gene: TRBV21-1
CDR3 protein: CASSNEAGPSSYNEQFF
CDR3 DNA: TGTGCCAGCAGCAATGAGGCGGGGCCAAGCTCCTACAATGAGCAGTTCTTC

D gene: TRBD2
clone size: NA
J gene: TRBJ2-1
V gene: TRBV4-2
CDR3 protein: CASSQESLGLAGESEQFF
CDR3 DNA: TGTGCCAGCAGCCAAGAATCCCTCGGACTAGCGGGAGAGAGTGAGCAGTTCTTC

D gene: TRBD2
clone size: NA
J gene: TRBJ2-3
V gene: TRBV6-1
CDR3 protein: CASGGLAGRADTQYF
CDR3 DNA: TGTGCCAGCGGGGGACTAGCGGGGAGGGCAGATACGCAGTATTTT

D gene: NA
clone size: NA
J gene: TRBJ1-5
V gene: TRBV7-9
CDR3 protein: CASSPLSSNQPQHF
CDR3 DNA: TGTGCCAGCAGCCCCCTCAGTAGCAATCAGCCCCAGCATTTT

D gene: NA
clone size: NA
J gene: TRBJ1-4
V gene: TRBV7-9
CDR3 protein: CASSPTAEKLFF
CDR3 DNA: TGTGCCAGCAGCCCTACAGCAGAAAAACTGTTTTTT

D gene: NA
clone size: few
J gene: TRBJ2-2
V gene: TRBV9
CDR3 protein: CASRAGIESGELFF
CDR3 DNA: TGTGCCAGCAGGGCAGGGATAGAGAGCGGGGAGCTGTTTTTT

D gene: TRBD2
clone size: once
J gene: TRBJ2-7
V gene: TRBV5-1
CDR3 protein: CASSSGLAGGWSYEQYF
CDR3 DNA: TGCGCCAGCAGCTCGGGACTAGCGGGAGGATGGTCCTACGAGCAGTACTTC